Listed below are T cell receptor beta chains from one sample, sequenced in a study of T cell repertoires in cytomegalovirus infection. TCRdb reprocessed the reads via MiXCR and lists one record per CDR3 protein. The table has fewer than 550,000 distinct CDR3 sequences, approximately 17% seen once; the top ten hold about 24%. Sequencing used CD8+ T cells from PBMCs. These receptors all stem from a human donor in good health (CMV status not recorded). Some clones in this sample may be carry-over from other donors' samples. Both conserved end residues are trimmed from each CDR3.

ASSYVRLNTEAF 12 TRBJ1-1 TRBV6-2/TRBV6-3
AWSAGTLYEQY 11 TRBJ2-7 TRBV30
ASSDGGGNQPQH 12 TRBJ1-5 TRBV6-1
ASIDVGGAAYEQY 13 TRBJ2-7 TRBV6-1
ASSLDPTGGFQETQY 15 TRBJ2-5 TRBV7-3
ASRLGLGRNIQY 12 TRBJ2-4 TRBV2
ASSVGTGNGYEQY 13 TRBJ2-7 TRBV9
ASSPGTSGPTFNEQF 15 TRBJ2-1 TRBV5-4
ASSLFPNYNEQF 12 TRBJ2-1 TRBV5-8
ASSVRTRATEAF 12 TRBJ1-1 TRBV4-1
ASSPDSPYLLNTGELF 16 TRBJ2-2 TRBV6-5
ASSIPYLADTQY 12 TRBJ2-3 TRBV19
ASSLEASLGDYGYT 14 TRBJ1-2 TRBV7-2
ASSLGVYQGSYNEQF 15 TRBJ2-1 TRBV7-7
ASSLGLAGGRINEQF 15 TRBJ2-1 TRBV7-9
ANRDLSSGANVLT 13 TRBJ2-6 TRBV11-2
ASSLPNRGLKEKLF 14 TRBJ1-4 TRBV11-2
SARDGVGFTEAF 12 TRBJ1-1 TRBV20-1
ASSPWTSGAGELF 13 TRBJ2-2 TRBV7-9
ASSGPGATEAF 11 TRBJ1-1 TRBV7-9
ASSPSGLRGTDTQY 14 TRBJ2-3 TRBV4-1
ASSISPGGGEKLF 13 TRBJ1-4 TRBV7-2
ASSVLAGGPYEQY 13 TRBJ2-7 TRBV6-1
ASSLEWGPEQY 11 TRBJ2-7 TRBV7-9
ASPGRRQETQY 11 TRBJ2-5 TRBV2
ASSEGGGAGGEQY 13 TRBJ2-7 TRBV9
ATSDLDSGTGANEQF 15 TRBJ2-1 TRBV24-1
ASSPATGRNEKLF 13 TRBJ1-4 TRBV3-1
ASSFYRERETQY 12 TRBJ2-5 TRBV27
ASSLATGGPYNEQF 14 TRBJ2-1 TRBV5-1
ATLELAGDTDTQY 13 TRBJ2-3 TRBV10-3
SVLGMTSGNTIY 12 TRBJ1-3 TRBV29-1
ASLIGGQGQETQY 13 TRBJ2-5 TRBV28
ASSLEIGSGTEAF 13 TRBJ1-1 TRBV7-2
AITGSSGNTIY 11 TRBJ1-3 TRBV10-3
ASSLVRGDSNQPQH 14 TRBJ1-5 TRBV7-9
SAYLEGTEAF 10 TRBJ1-1 TRBV20-1
SASPSGRYTGELF 13 TRBJ2-2 TRBV20-1
ASRRELSYEQY 11 TRBJ2-7 TRBV6-2/TRBV6-3
ASSLGAGVGQYNEQF 15 TRBJ2-1 TRBV7-3
ASRGENTEAF 10 TRBJ1-1 TRBV7-9
ATSTGMLGDTEAF 13 TRBJ1-1 TRBV24-1
ASSLQKTGLITGELF 15 TRBJ2-2 TRBV28
ASSPDYLPGELF 12 TRBJ2-2 TRBV19
ASSPADMASYEQY 13 TRBJ2-7 TRBV12-3/TRBV12-4
ASSLGGLKTQY 11 TRBJ2-5 TRBV5-6
ASSGGRGPGANVLT 14 TRBJ2-6 TRBV5-6
ASSEALGYEQF 11 TRBJ2-1 TRBV6-1
ASRDSYTEAF 10 TRBJ1-1 TRBV27
ASSDSGSSGDTQY 13 TRBJ2-5 TRBV7-2
ASSLGVSEAF 10 TRBJ1-1 TRBV11-2
AILRTDTGELF 11 TRBJ2-2 TRBV10-3
ASSYTDNQPQH 11 TRBJ1-5 TRBV6-5
ASSQDRGGVQY 11 TRBJ2-7 TRBV4-2
ASSKVITQQETQY 13 TRBJ2-5 TRBV19
ASSTSVASSYNEQF 14 TRBJ2-1 TRBV28